The rows below give T cell receptor beta chains drawn from one sample of a study of CD8 T cells in ankylosing spondylitis. TCRdb re-called the 5' RACE reads with MiXCR, one entry per CDR3 protein. The profile shows some 800,000 distinct CDR3 sequences, roughly 12% of them singletons. The sample was blood, either unsorted or a sorted T cell fraction (not recorded which). Receptors originate from a male donor with ankylosing spondylitis. CDR3s include the opening cysteine and the closing phenylalanine or tryptophan. D genes are given only for firm matches. Only part of the rows carry a size: once, few, many, or a class if the clone is expanded.

clone size	V gene	J gene	D gene	CDR3 protein	CDR3 DNA
.	TRBV10-2	TRBJ1-3	TRBD1	CASSESGTVIAGNTIYF	TGCGCCAGCAGTGAGTCGGGGACAGTGATAGCTGGAAACACCATATATTTT
few	TRBV7-9	TRBJ2-3	.	CAGGQGNTDTQYF	TGTGCCGGAGGGCAGGGGAACACAGATACGCAGTATTTT
few	TRBV7-7	TRBJ2-5	TRBD1	CASSHGNRGDETQYF	TGTGCTAGCAGCCACGGAAACAGGGGAGATGAGACCCAGTACTTC
.	TRBV11-1	TRBJ2-2	TRBD1	CASSRTFTTGQANTGELFF	TGTGCCAGCAGCCGGACCTTCACAACGGGACAGGCGAACACCGGGGAGCTGTTTTTT
few	TRBV11-2	TRBJ2-1	.	CASAWIWRGRRNNEQFF	TGTGCCAGCGCTTGGATTTGGCGGGGTCGGAGAAACAATGAGCAGTTCTTC
many	TRBV7-3	TRBJ2-2	TRBD1	CASSSRGTNTGELFF	TGTGCCAGCAGCTCCAGGGGGACGAACACCGGGGAGCTGTTTTTT
.	TRBV27	TRBJ1-5	TRBD1	CASSYQGAVGQPQHF	TGTGCCAGCAGTTATCAGGGGGCAGTAGGACAGCCCCAGCATTTT
.	TRBV6-5	TRBJ2-1	.	CASSYSPGWANNEQFF	TGTGCCAGCAGTTACTCCCCCGGGTGGGCGAACAATGAGCAGTTCTTC
few	TRBV20-1	TRBJ2-3	TRBD1	CSASIRTGGPDTQYF	TGCAGTGCTAGTATCCGGACAGGCGGACCAGATACGCAGTATTTT
few	TRBV4-3	TRBJ2-1	TRBD2	CASSQYSGLSYNEQFF	TGCGCCAGCAGCCAATATAGCGGGCTCTCCTACAATGAGCAGTTCTTC
few	TRBV7-2	TRBJ2-2	.	CASSHSHTGELFF	TGTGCCAGCAGCCACTCTCACACCGGGGAGCTGTTTTTT
few	TRBV6-1	TRBJ2-3	TRBD2	CASRIQAGVGADTQYF	TGTGCCAGCAGAATCCAAGCGGGAGTAGGGGCAGATACGCAGTATTTT
few	TRBV7-2	TRBJ1-5	.	CASSLRGTQPQHF	TGTGCCAGCAGTTTAAGGGGAACTCAGCCCCAGCATTTT
.	TRBV20-1	TRBJ2-7	.	CSAIKSGSVSYEQYF	TGCAGTGCTATTAAGTCCGGGAGTGTATCCTACGAGCAGTACTTC
.	TRBV5-5	TRBJ1-1	.	CASSGVNRPGTEAFF	TGTGCCAGCAGCGGGGTGAACCGTCCCGGCACTGAAGCTTTCTTT
.	TRBV18	TRBJ2-5	TRBD1	CASSANQAGGAETQYF	TGTGCCAGCTCAGCTAATCAAGCAGGGGGAGCGGAGACCCAGTACTTC
.	TRBV6-5	TRBJ1-1	TRBD1	CASSYHLNRGRGKDTEAFF	TGTGCCAGCAGTTATCATCTAAACAGGGGGCGCGGGAAGGACACTGAAGCTTTCTTT
few	TRBV6-5	TRBJ2-1	.	CASSYRAVANNEQFF	TGTGCCAGCAGTTACCGGGCGGTTGCAAACAATGAGCAGTTCTTC
.	TRBV18	TRBJ2-5	.	CASSPPSGQETQYF	TGTGCCAGCTCACCACCTTCCGGTCAAGAGACCCAGTACTTC
.	TRBV5-1	TRBJ2-5	TRBD1	CASGQSGTGQETQYF	TGCGCCAGCGGTCAATCCGGGACAGGTCAAGAGACCCAGTACTTC
.	TRBV13	TRBJ1-2	.	CASSLKAAAYGYTF	TGTGCCAGCAGCTTAAAAGCAGCAGCCTATGGCTACACCTTC
.	TRBV4-3	TRBJ2-2	.	CASSGSPGGTGELFF	TGCGCCAGCAGCGGGAGTCCAGGGGGGACCGGGGAGCTGTTTTTT
.	TRBV7-2	TRBJ2-2	TRBD2	CASSFGLDTGELFF	TGTGCCAGCAGCTTTGGACTAGACACCGGGGAGCTGTTTTTT